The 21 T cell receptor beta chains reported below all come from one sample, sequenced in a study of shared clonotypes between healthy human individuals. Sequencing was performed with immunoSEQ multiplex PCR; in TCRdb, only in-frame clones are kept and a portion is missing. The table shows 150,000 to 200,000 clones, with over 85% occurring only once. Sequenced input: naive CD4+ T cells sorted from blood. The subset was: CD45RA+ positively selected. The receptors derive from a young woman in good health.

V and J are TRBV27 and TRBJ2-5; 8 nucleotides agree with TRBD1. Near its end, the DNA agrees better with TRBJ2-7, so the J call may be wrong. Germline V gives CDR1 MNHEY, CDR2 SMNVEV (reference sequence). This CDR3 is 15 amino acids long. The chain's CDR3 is CASRQTGTGTYEQYF. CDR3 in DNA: TGTGCCAGCAGACAAACCGGGACAGGTACCTACGAGCAGTACTTC.

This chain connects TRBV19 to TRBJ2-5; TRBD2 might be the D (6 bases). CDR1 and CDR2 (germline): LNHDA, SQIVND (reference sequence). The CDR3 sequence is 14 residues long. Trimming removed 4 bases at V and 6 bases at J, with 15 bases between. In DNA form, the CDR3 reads TGTGCCAGTAGTAGGGGACTCCTCGGGAAGACCCAGTACTTC. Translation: CASSRGLLGKTQYF.

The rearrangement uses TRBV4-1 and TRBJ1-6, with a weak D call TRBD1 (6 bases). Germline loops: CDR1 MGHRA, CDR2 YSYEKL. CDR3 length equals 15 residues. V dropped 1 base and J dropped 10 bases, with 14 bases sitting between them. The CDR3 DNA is TGCGCCAGCAGCCAAGGACGGACAGTCGTATCACCCCTCCACTTT. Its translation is CASSQGRTVVSPLHF.

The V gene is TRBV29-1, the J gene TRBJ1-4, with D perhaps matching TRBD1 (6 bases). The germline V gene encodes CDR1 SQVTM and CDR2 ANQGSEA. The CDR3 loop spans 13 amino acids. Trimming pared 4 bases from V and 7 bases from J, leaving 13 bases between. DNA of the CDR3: TGCAGCGTTGGGGGAGGGGGGAGTGAAAAACTGTTTTTT. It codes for CSVGGGGSEKLFF.

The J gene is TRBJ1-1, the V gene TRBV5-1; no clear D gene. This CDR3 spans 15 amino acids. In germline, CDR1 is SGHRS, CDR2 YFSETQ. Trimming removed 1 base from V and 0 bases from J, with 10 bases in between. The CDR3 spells CASSLIREMNTEAFF. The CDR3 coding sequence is TGCGCCAGCAGCTTGATCCGGGAGATGAACACTGAAGCTTTCTTT.

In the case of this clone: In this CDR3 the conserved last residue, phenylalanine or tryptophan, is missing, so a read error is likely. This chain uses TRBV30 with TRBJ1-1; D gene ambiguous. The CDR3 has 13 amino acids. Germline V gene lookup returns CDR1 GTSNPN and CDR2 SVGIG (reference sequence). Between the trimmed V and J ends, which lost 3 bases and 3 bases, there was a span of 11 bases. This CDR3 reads CAWRKAGYTEAFL. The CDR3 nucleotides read TGTGCCTGGAGGAAAGCGGGGTACACTGAAGCTTTCCTT.

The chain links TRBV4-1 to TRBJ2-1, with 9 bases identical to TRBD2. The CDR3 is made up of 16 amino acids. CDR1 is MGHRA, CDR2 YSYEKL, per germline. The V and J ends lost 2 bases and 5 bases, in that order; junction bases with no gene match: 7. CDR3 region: CASSQSRTSVDNEQFF. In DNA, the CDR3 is TGCGCCAGCAGCCAATCTAGGACTAGCGTCGACAATGAGCAGTTCTTC.

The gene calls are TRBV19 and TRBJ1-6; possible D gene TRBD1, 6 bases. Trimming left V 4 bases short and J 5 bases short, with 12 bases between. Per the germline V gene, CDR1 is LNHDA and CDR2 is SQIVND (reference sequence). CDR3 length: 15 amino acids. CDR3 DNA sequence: TGTGCCAGTAGTACCGGACAGTCTAATAATTCACCCCTCCACTTT. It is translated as CASSTGQSNNSPLHF.

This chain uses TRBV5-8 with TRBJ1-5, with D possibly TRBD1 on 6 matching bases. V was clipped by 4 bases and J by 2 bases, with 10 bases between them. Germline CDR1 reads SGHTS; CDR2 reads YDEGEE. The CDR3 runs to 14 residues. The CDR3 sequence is CASSRPGGNQPQHF. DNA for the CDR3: TGTGCCAGCAGCCGACCAGGGGGCAATCAGCCCCAGCATTTT.

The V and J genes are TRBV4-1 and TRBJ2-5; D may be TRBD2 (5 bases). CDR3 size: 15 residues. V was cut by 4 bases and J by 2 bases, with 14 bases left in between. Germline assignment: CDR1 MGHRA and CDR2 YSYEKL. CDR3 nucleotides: TGCGCCAGCAGCCCCGCCGGGGTGATGCAAGAGACCCAGTACTTC. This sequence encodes CASSPAGVMQETQYF.

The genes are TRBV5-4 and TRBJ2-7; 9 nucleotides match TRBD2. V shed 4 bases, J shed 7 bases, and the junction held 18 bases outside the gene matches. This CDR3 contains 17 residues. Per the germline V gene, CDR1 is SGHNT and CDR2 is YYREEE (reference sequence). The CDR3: CASSPAGGAVVTGEQYF. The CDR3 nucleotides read TGTGCCAGCAGCCCCGCGGGAGGGGCTGTCGTTACGGGGGAGCAGTACTTC.

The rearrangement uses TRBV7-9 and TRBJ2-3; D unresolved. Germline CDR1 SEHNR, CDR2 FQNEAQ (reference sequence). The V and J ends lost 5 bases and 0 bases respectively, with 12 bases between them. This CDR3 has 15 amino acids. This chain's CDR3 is CASSRGGSSTDTQYF. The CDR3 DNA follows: TGTGCCAGCAGCCGAGGTGGTAGTAGCACAGATACGCAGTATTTT.

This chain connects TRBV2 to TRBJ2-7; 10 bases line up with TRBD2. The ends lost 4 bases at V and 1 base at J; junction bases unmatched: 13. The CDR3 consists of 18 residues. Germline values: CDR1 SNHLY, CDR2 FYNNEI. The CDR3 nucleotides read TGTGCCAGCAGTGGCATGGGACTAGCGCTTTTTCGTTCCTACGAGCAGTACTTC. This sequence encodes CASSGMGLALFRSYEQYF.

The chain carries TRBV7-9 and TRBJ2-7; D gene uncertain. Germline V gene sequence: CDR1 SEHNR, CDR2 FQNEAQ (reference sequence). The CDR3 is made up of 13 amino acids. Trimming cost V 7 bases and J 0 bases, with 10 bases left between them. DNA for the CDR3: TGTGCCAGCACCCTCTCGGGCTCCTACGAGCAGTACTTC. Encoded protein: CASTLSGSYEQYF. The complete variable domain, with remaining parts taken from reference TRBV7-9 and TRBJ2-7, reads DTGVSQNPRHKITKRGQNVTFRCDPISEHNRLYWYRQTLGQGPEFLTYFQNEAQLEKSRLLSDRFSAERPKGSFSTLEIQRTEQGDSAMYLCASTLSGSYEQYFGPGTRLTVT.

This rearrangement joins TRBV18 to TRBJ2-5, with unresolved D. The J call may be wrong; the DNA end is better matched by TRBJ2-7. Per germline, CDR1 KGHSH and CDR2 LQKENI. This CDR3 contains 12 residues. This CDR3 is CASSPQVYEQYF. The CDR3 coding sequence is TGTGCCAGCTCACCTCAGGTCTACGAGCAGTACTTC.

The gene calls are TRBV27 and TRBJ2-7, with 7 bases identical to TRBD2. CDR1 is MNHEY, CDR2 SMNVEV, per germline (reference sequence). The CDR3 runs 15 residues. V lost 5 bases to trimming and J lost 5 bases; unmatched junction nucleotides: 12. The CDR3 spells CASSPREGGRNEQYF. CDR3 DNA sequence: TGTGCCAGCAGTCCCAGGGAGGGAGGGCGGAACGAGCAGTACTTC.

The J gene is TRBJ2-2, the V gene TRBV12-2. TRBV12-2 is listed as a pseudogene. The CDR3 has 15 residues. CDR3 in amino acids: CASRLEVLKPGELFF. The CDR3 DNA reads TGTGCAAGTCGCTTAGAAGTTCTTAAACCCGGGGAGCTGTTTTTT.

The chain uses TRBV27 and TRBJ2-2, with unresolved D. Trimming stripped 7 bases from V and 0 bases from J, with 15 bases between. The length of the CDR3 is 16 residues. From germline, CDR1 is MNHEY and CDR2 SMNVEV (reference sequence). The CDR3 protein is CASKPRPDTNTGELFF. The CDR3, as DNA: TGTGCCAGCAAACCTCGTCCGGATACGAACACCGGGGAGCTGTTTTTT.

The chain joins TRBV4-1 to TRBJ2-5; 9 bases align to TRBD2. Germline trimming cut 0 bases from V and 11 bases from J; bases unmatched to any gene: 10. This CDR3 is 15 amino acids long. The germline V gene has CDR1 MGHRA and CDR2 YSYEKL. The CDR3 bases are TGCGCCAGCAGCCAAGAGTCTAGCGGGGCCCTGGGGCAGTACTTC. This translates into CASSQESSGALGQYF.

CDR3 nucleotide sequence: TGTGCCAGCAGTTCCGGGGACATAGACAATGAGCAGTTCTTC. Its protein is CASSSGDIDNEQFF. V usage is TRBV28 and J usage is TRBJ2-1; weak D call: TRBD1 (6 bases). The V and J ends lost 4 bases and 5 bases respectively, with 12 bases between them. The V gene's germline CDR1 is MDHEN and CDR2 SYDVKM. The CDR3 is 14 amino acids.

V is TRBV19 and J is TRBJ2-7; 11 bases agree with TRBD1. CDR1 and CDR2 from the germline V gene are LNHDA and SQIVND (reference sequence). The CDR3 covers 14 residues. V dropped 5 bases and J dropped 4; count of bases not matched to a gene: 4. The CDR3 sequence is CASSAGQGGYEQYF. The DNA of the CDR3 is TGTGCCAGTAGTGCGGGACAGGGGGGATACGAGCAGTACTTC. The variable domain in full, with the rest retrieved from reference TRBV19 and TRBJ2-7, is DGGITQSPKYLFRKEGQNVTLSCEQNLNHDAMYWYRQDPGQGLRLIYYSQIVNDFQKGDIAEGYSVSREKKESFPLTVTSAQKNPTAFYLCASSAGQGGYEQYFGPGTRLTVT.